The 19 T cell receptor beta chains presented below share a single source sample, sequenced in a study of T cell responses to AZD1222 COVID-19 vaccine. Produced via immunoSEQ multiplex PCR; TCRdb's table is partial and in-frame only. The sample yields some 80,000 clones, about nine tenths seen once. Sequences were derived from peripheral blood, sampled on day 0 of AZD1222 vaccination. Every receptor here comes from an adult in good health.

V gene TRBV28 combines with J gene TRBJ1-2; 9 nucleotides align to TRBD1. This CDR3 spans 16 amino acids. The V gene's germline CDR1 is MDHEN and CDR2 SYDVKM. The ends lost 5 bases at V and 7 bases at J; junction bases unmatched: 14. CDR3 loop: CASSPRPGQGLGGYTF. CDR3 in DNA: TGTGCCAGCAGTCCCCGCCCGGGACAGGGTTTAGGTGGCTACACCTTC.

The chain combines TRBV28 with TRBJ1-1; 8 positions match TRBD1. Germline V gene data show CDR1 as MDHEN and CDR2 as SYDVKM. The CDR3 runs to 15 residues. V lost 6 bases to trimming and J lost 1 base; unmatched junction nucleotides: 7. Written as DNA, the CDR3 is TGTGCCAGCAGGAACCAGGGGGCGGGGAACACTGAAGCTTTCTTT. This gives the protein CASRNQGAGNTEAFF.

The J gene is TRBJ1-3, the V gene TRBV30; 8 bases are a match to TRBD1. V lost 6 bases, J lost 0 bases, and 13 bases stayed unmatched. The CDR3 contains 17 residues. The germline V gene has CDR1 GTSNPN and CDR2 SVGIG (reference sequence). CDR3 coding DNA: TGTGCCTGCGGGACAGGCCTAGGACAACACTCTGGAAACACCATATATTTT. Translated: CACGTGLGQHSGNTIYF. Full variable domain (remainder filled in from reference TRBV30 and TRBJ1-3): SQTIHQWPATLVQPVGSPLSLECTVEGTSNPNLYWYRQAAGRGLQLLFYSVGIGQISSEVPQNLSASRPQDRQFILSSKKLLLSDSGFYLCACGTGLGQHSGNTIYFGEGSWLTVV.

The chain recombines TRBV27 with TRBJ1-1; D is unresolved. The CDR3 is made up of 16 amino acids. The V and J ends lost 4 bases and 11 bases respectively, with 26 bases between them. Per the germline V gene, CDR1 is MNHEY and CDR2 is SMNVEV (reference sequence). CDR3 DNA: TGTGCCAGCAGTTCCTATTCGAGGAGTTCTCTCACCGAGGCTTTCTTT. Translated: CASSSYSRSSLTEAFF.

J is TRBJ2-7 and V is TRBV12-3 or TRBV12-4, with 10 bases identical to TRBD1. Trimming removed 8 bases from V and 4 bases from J; junction bases left unmatched: 5. The CDR3 is made up of 13 amino acids. CDR3 amino acids: CASHRTGGYEQYF. For the CDR3, the DNA is TGTGCCAGCCACAGGACAGGGGGTTACGAGCAGTACTTC.

The gene calls are TRBV28 and TRBJ1-4; a weak D match, TRBD1 (6 bases). Trimming stripped 2 bases from V and 5 bases from J, with 9 bases between. The CDR3 consists of 14 residues. Germline V gene data show CDR1 as MDHEN and CDR2 as SYDVKM. CDR3 in amino acids: CASSLEQGNEKLFF. CDR3 coding DNA: TGTGCCAGCAGTTTAGAACAGGGCAATGAAAAACTGTTTTTT.

The chain employs TRBV7-2 and TRBJ2-7; D call uncertain. The CDR3 spans 13 residues. V gave up 3 bases and J gave up 4 bases, with 10 bases separating them. Germline CDR1 reads SGHTA; CDR2 reads FQGNSA. The DNA of the CDR3 is TGTGCCAGCAGCTTGAGGCTCCGATACGAGCAGTACTTC. Its translation is CASSLRLRYEQYF.

The chain links TRBV5-1 to TRBJ2-3; D may be TRBD1 (6 bases). The V end was cut by 4 bases, the J end by 5 bases, with 14 bases between. Germline V CDR1 and CDR2: SGHRS, YFSETQ. The length of the CDR3 is 14 residues. This CDR3 is CASSGGQWLDTQYF. CDR3 bases: TGCGCCAGCAGCGGGGGACAATGGCTAGATACGCAGTATTTT.

The chain uses TRBV29-1 and TRBJ1-1; no firm D call. The germline CDR1 and CDR2 sequences are SQVTM and ANQGSEA. V lost 3 bases to trimming and J lost 4 bases, with 12 bases between them. The CDR3 loop spans 13 amino acids. DNA of the CDR3: TGCAGCGTTGAGTTGGTTAGTGGCACTGAAGCTTTCTTT. It encodes CSVELVSGTEAFF.

This chain connects TRBV6-2 or TRBV6-3 to TRBJ2-7, with D possibly matching TRBD2 (5 bases). Germline V lookup: CDR1 MNHEY, CDR2 SVGEGT. Trimming shortened V by 4 bases and J by 9 bases, and 13 bases separated the two germline ends. This CDR3 is 12 amino acids long. The CDR3 protein is CASSSSVAGQYF. CDR3 sequence (DNA): TGTGCCAGCAGTTCTTCAGTTGCGGGGCAGTACTTC.

This clone showed up just a few times. The rearrangement links TRBV12-3 or TRBV12-4 to TRBJ2-5; D possibly corresponds to TRBD2 (5 bases). CDR3 size: 12 residues. V was cut by 3 bases and J by 5 bases, with 7 bases left in between. CDR3 bases: TGTGCCAGCAGTTTTAGCGTTGAGACCCAGTACTTC. Translating gives CASSFSVETQYF.

This chain uses TRBV18 with TRBJ2-2, with 12 nucleotides matching TRBD1. Germline CDR1 KGHSH, CDR2 LQKENI. J gave up 4 bases and V 2 bases, and 5 bases lay outside the gene matches. The CDR3 loop spans 17 amino acids. Written as DNA, the CDR3 is TGTGCCAGCTCACCAGCGGGACAGGGGGCGCCCACCGGGGAGCTGTTTTTT. As protein: CASSPAGQGAPTGELFF.

The chain uses TRBV3-1 (or the pseudogene TRBV3-2) and TRBJ2-1, with D hard to call. The CDR3 runs 15 residues. Germline V lookup: CDR1 LGHDT, CDR2 YNNKEL (reference sequence). Trimming removed 0 bases at V and 10 bases at J, with 16 bases between. Here the CDR3 reads CASSQDGVANGEQFF. The CDR3, as DNA: TGTGCCAGCAGCCAAGATGGGGTAGCCAATGGGGAGCAGTTCTTC.

V usage is TRBV6-4 and J usage is TRBJ1-2; D is undetermined. Trimming removed 6 bases from V and 4 bases from J, with 33 bases in between. Germline values: CDR1 MRHNA, CDR2 SNTAGT. The CDR3 length is 20 residues. The CDR3 DNA reads as TGTGCCAGCAGGCCGACGTTTGTGAGGGTCCCGCTCACTATTTTCTATGGCTACACCTTC. Translating gives CASRPTFVRVPLTIFYGYTF.

The genes are TRBV18 and TRBJ1-5, with 10 bases identical to TRBD1. Germline V gene data show CDR1 as KGHSH and CDR2 as LQKENI. The ends lost 6 bases at V and 2 bases at J; junction bases unmatched: 4. This CDR3 is 15 amino acids long. The CDR3: CASSPGTGGNQPQHF. The CDR3 DNA is TGTGCCAGCTCCCCCGGGACAGGGGGCAATCAGCCCCAGCATTTT.

This clone was recorded once. The V call is TRBV19, the J call TRBJ2-3; TRBD1 agrees at 9 bases. Trimming removed 4 bases from V and 6 bases from J; junction bases left unmatched: 11. CDR3 length: 16 residues. CDR1 and CDR2 from the germline V gene are LNHDA and SQIVND (reference sequence). The CDR3 protein is CASSTRTGAVSDTQYF. The CDR3 nucleotides are TGTGCCAGTAGTACCCGGACAGGGGCCGTGTCCGATACGCAGTATTTT.

This chain joins TRBV19 and TRBJ1-5, with D uncertain. The germline gives CDR1 LNHDA, CDR2 SQIVND (reference sequence). The length of the CDR3 is 12 residues. Trimming pared 7 bases from V and 2 bases from J, leaving 6 bases between. CDR3: CASTEGNQPQHF. For the CDR3, the DNA is TGTGCCAGTACAGAGGGCAATCAGCCCCAGCATTTT.

The V call is TRBV5-6, the J call TRBJ2-2; TRBD1 might be the D (6 bases). CDR3 size: 14 residues. The germline V and J ends were trimmed by 3 bases and 9 bases, with 15 bases remaining between them. Germline V gene data show CDR1 as SGHDT and CDR2 as YYEEEE. The CDR3 sequence is CASSSSSQGRELFF. In DNA form, the CDR3 reads TGTGCCAGCAGCTCAAGTTCACAGGGAAGGGAGCTGTTTTTT.

V gene TRBV18 combines with J gene TRBJ2-6; D gene unclear. Trimming pared 3 bases from V and 4 bases from J, leaving 4 bases between. This CDR3 has 13 residues. In germline, CDR1 is KGHSH, CDR2 LQKENI. The CDR3 spells CASSPGGANVLTF. The CDR3 nucleotides read TGTGCCAGCTCACCGGGAGGGGCCAACGTCCTGACTTTC.